This is a list of T cell receptor beta chains from one sample in a study of blood T cells in healthy people across ages. Using its own MiXCR run on the 5' RACE reads, TCRdb lists one record per CDR3 protein. The table lists around 1,100,000 distinct CDR3 sequences, 35% to 45% of them singletons. Sequencing input: blood. The receptor set was obtained from a man aged 18 to 30 in good health. Both conserved end residues are part of each CDR3. The order of the fields is V gene, D gene, clone size, J gene, CDR3 DNA, CDR3 protein. A D gene is named only where the DNA matches it firmly. Clone size is given for some rows only: seen once, a few or many times, or a class if the clone is expanded.

TRBV29-1,-,-,TRBJ1-5,TGCAGCGTTGGTTCAGGGTTGGGCAATCAGCCCCAGCATTTT,CSVGSGLGNQPQHF
TRBV3-1,-,few,TRBJ2-3,TGTGCCAGCAGCCAAAGGGGGACAGATACGCAGTATTTT,CASSQRGTDTQYF
TRBV19,TRBD1,few,TRBJ1-2,TGTGCCAGTGACGGGACAGGAGGGGGTAACTATGGCTACACCTTC,CASDGTGGGNYGYTF
TRBV14,-,few,TRBJ2-3,TGTGCCAGCAGCCAAACCCCCCCAGGGGGGACCGCCACGCAGTATTTT,CASSQTPPGGTATQYF
TRBV5-6,-,-,TRBJ2-5,TGTGCCAGCAGTAAACAGGTGATTGACGAGCGGTACTTC,CASSKQVIDERYF
TRBV4-1,TRBD1,-,TRBJ1-1,TGCGCCAGCAGCCGCGGGACAGGGGGAAACGCTGAAGCTTTCTTT,CASSRGTGGNAEAFF
TRBV6-2/TRBV6-3,-,-,TRBJ1-1,TGTGCCAGCAGTTACCCACCAGCCCCGACCGACCGGGGGGCTGAAGCTTTCTTT,CASSYPPAPTDRGAEAFF
TRBV21-1,-,-,TRBJ1-2,TGTGCCAGCAGCAAAGTGGAGGACAGGGGGAATGATGGCTACACCTTC,CASSKVEDRGNDGYTF
TRBV5-1,TRBD2,-,TRBJ2-7,TGCGCCAGCAGCTTGGGGTTACTAGCGGGGGCCACAGCCTACAATGAGCAGTACTTC,CASSLGLLAGATAYNEQYF
TRBV11-2,TRBD1,few,TRBJ1-5,TGTGCCAGCAGTGACAGGGAGAATCAGCCCCAGCATTTT,CASSDRENQPQHF
TRBV4-1,-,few,TRBJ1-2,TGCGCCAGCAGCCCACCGGGGACAATGATGAACTATGGCTACACCTTC,CASSPPGTMMNYGYTF
TRBV7-4,TRBD1,few,TRBJ1-4,TGTGCCAGCAGCGGGACAGGGGGCGAAACTAATGAAAAACTGTTTTTT,CASSGTGGETNEKLFF
TRBV20-1,-,-,TRBJ1-1,TGCAGTGCTAGAGATGGGGGCGGGCACCTGAACACTGAAGCTTTCTTT,CSARDGGGHLNTEAFF
TRBV4-3,-,-,TRBJ2-3,TGCGCCAGCAGCCGACACCTCGGGGCCGGGGGCACAGCTACGCAGTATTTT,CASSRHLGAGGTATQYF
TRBV6-5,TRBD1,few,TRBJ1-5,TGTGCCAGTAGTGACAGGGGCGTCAATCAGCCCCAGCATTTT,CASSDRGVNQPQHF
TRBV11-1,TRBD1,-,TRBJ1-2,TGTGCCAGCAGCTTAACAAGACAGGGAGTTGGCTACACCTTC,CASSLTRQGVGYTF
TRBV12-3/TRBV12-4,-,-,TRBJ2-1,TGTGCCAGCAGTTTAGCGCGGCTAGACAAGACCCAGTTCTTC,CASSLARLDKTQFF
TRBV7-9,-,many,TRBJ1-2,TGCGCCAGCAGTTCGTCGGGGAACTATGGCTACACCTTC,CASSSSGNYGYTF
TRBV6-2/TRBV6-3,-,-,TRBJ2-1,TGTGCCAGCAGTTACGCCGGCCGGAGAAATGAGCAGTTCTTC,CASSYAGRRNEQFF
TRBV9,-,few,TRBJ2-1,TGTGCCAGCAGCGTAGCCGGGCGCGACAATGAGCAGTTCTTC,CASSVAGRDNEQFF
TRBV20-1,-,-,TRBJ1-5,TGCAGTGCTAGTATCGTGGGGAGGGTTGATCAGCCCCAGCATTTT,CSASIVGRVDQPQHF
TRBV4-1,-,few,TRBJ1-5,TGCGCCAGCAGCCAAGAAGGGGGGCCGTATAGCAATCAGCCCCAGCATTTT,CASSQEGGPYSNQPQHF
TRBV5-1,TRBD2,-,TRBJ2-5,TGCGCCAGCAGCCAGGGACTAGCCCCAATCCCTCAAGAGACCCAGTACTTC,CASSQGLAPIPQETQYF
TRBV20-1,TRBD1,-,TRBJ2-3,TGCAGTGCTGGGGGACAGGAAGGGTTGACAGATACGCAGTATTTT,CSAGGQEGLTDTQYF
TRBV20-1,-,many,TRBJ2-4,TGCAGTGCTAGCTACAGGGTTTCCAAAAACATTCAGTACTTC,CSASYRVSKNIQYF
TRBV6-1,TRBD2,-,TRBJ2-5,TGTGCCAGCAGTTCTACTAGCGGGGAGGAAGAGACCCAGTACTTC,CASSSTSGEEETQYF
TRBV4-1,TRBD1,few,TRBJ2-1,TGCGCCAGCAGCCCGACAGGGAACCTATACAATGAGCAGTTCTTC,CASSPTGNLYNEQFF
TRBV11-2,TRBD1,-,TRBJ2-7,TGTGCCAGCAGAATTCCCGGGACAGACAATGAGCAGTACTTC,CASRIPGTDNEQYF
TRBV15,-,few,TRBJ2-1,TGTGCCACCAGCAGAGACCTCAGGGACAATGAGCAGTTCTTC,CATSRDLRDNEQFF
TRBV9,TRBD1,few,TRBJ1-4,TGTGCCAGCAGCGTAGCAGGGGGTGACGAAAAACTGTTTTTT,CASSVAGGDEKLFF
TRBV25-1,-,-,TRBJ2-2,TGTGCCAGCAGTAATAAACGGACCACCGGGGAGCTGTTTTTT,CASSNKRTTGELFF
TRBV4-1,-,-,TRBJ2-3,TGCGCCAGCAGCCAAGAGGTCAGCCGGGCAGATACGCAGTATTTT,CASSQEVSRADTQYF
TRBV9,TRBD1,few,TRBJ1-4,TGTGCCAGCAGCGTAGCCGGGACAGGACGCGAAAAACTGTTTTTT,CASSVAGTGREKLFF
TRBV7-8,-,-,TRBJ1-2,TGTGCCAGCAGCTTAGACTCCGGGATTTCGCGTGGCTACACCTTC,CASSLDSGISRGYTF
TRBV6-2/TRBV6-3,-,-,TRBJ1-5,TGTGCCAGCAGTGAGGGCACCAGGGCCCAGCATTTT,CASSEGTRAQHF
TRBV7-2,-,-,TRBJ2-1,TGTGCCAGCAGCTTAGCGCTGGAAGGACGTCAGTTCTTC,CASSLALEGRQFF
TRBV2,-,-,TRBJ1-3,TGTGCCAGCAGTGAAGTCAGGTTCTCTGGAAACACCATATATTTT,CASSEVRFSGNTIYF
TRBV6-6,-,few,TRBJ2-4,TGTGCCAGCAGTTACTCGGACAGCAAAAACATTCAGTACTTC,CASSYSDSKNIQYF
TRBV7-2,-,-,TRBJ1-3,TGTGCCAGCAACCCCAAGAGCTCTGGAAACACCATATATTTT,CASNPKSSGNTIYF
TRBV7-9,-,few,TRBJ2-1,TGTGCCAGCAGCCCCGCACGGGGGACCTCCTACAATGAGCAGTTCTTC,CASSPARGTSYNEQFF
TRBV6-6,TRBD1,-,TRBJ1-2,TGTGCCAGCACCGGACAGGGGGCTCTCCCTAACTATGGCTACACCTTC,CASTGQGALPNYGYTF
TRBV6-6,-,-,TRBJ1-2,TGTGCCAGCAGTTACTCGTCAGGGGAGTACTATGGCTACACCTTC,CASSYSSGEYYGYTF
TRBV7-2,-,-,TRBJ2-5,TGTGCCAGCAGCCAAGGTTTTGGGGAGACCCAGTACTTC,CASSQGFGETQYF
TRBV2,-,few,TRBJ1-2,TGTGCCAGCCCCGGTGGGGGGAACTATGGCTACACCTTC,CASPGGGNYGYTF
TRBV14,-,few,TRBJ1-2,TGTGCCAGCAGCCAAGCAAGTCGGGGAGGCTACACCTTC,CASSQASRGGYTF
TRBV7-2,-,-,TRBJ2-1,TGTGCCAGCAGCTTCCGGGACACCTTACAAGAGACCCAGTTCTTC,CASSFRDTLQETQFF
TRBV6-6,-,many,TRBJ2-2,TGTGCCAGCAGTTACGGGGGGAACACCGGGGAGCTGTTTTTT,CASSYGGNTGELFF
TRBV28,-,few,TRBJ1-2,TGTGCCAGCAACGCAGGTCCCCTTTTCTATGGCTACACCTTC,CASNAGPLFYGYTF
TRBV6-6,TRBD1,few,TRBJ1-4,TGTGCCAGCAGTTACAGGACAGGGAGGATAACTAATGAAAAACTGTTTTTT,CASSYRTGRITNEKLFF
TRBV9,TRBD1,-,TRBJ1-5,TGTGCCAGCAGCGTTGGGACAGGACGCAATCAGCCCCAGCATTTT,CASSVGTGRNQPQHF